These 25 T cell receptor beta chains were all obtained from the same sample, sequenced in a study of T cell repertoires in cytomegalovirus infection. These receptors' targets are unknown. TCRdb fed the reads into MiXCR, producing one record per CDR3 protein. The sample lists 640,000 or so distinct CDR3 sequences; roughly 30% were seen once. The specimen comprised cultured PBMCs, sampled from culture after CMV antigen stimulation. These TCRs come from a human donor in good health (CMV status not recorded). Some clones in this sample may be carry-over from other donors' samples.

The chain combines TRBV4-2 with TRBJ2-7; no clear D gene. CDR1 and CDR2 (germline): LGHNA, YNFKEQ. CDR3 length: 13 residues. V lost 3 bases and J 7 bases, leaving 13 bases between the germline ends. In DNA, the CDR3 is TGTGCCAGCAGCCACGGGTCCGGTGGAGAGCAGTACTTC. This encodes CASSHGSGGEQYF.

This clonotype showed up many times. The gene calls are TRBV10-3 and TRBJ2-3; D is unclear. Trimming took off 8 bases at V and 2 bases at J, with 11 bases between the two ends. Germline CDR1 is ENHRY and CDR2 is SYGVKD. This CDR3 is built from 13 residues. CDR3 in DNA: TGTGCCATCGCGATCGCCGTCACAGATACGCAGTATTTT. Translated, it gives CAIAIAVTDTQYF.

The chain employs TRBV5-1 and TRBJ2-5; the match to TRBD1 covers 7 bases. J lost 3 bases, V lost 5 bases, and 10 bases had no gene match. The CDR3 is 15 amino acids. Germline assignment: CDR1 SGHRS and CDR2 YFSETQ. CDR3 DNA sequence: TGCGCCAGCAGGCCCGACGGGACAGTTGAAGAGACCCAGTACTTC. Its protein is CASRPDGTVEETQYF.

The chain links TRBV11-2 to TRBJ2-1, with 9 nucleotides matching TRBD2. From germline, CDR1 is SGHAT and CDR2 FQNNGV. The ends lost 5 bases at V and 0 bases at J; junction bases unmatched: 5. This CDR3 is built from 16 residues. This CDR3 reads CASSLLAGISYNEQFF. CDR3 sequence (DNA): TGTGCCAGCAGCCTCCTAGCGGGGATCTCCTACAATGAGCAGTTCTTC.

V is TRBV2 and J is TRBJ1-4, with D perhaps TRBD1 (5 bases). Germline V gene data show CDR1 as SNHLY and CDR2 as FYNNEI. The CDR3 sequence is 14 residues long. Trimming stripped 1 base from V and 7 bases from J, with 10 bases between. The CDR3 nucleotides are TGTGCCAGCAGTGAAGTCAGGGCAGGTGAAAAACTGTTTTTT. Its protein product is CASSEVRAGEKLFF.

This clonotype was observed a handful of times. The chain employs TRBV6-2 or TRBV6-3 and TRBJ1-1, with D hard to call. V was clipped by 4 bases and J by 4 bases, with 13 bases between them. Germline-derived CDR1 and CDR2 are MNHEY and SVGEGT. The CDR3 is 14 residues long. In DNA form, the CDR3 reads TGTGCCAGCAGTTTTGGACTCTTGGGCACTGAAGCTTTCTTT. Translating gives CASSFGLLGTEAFF.

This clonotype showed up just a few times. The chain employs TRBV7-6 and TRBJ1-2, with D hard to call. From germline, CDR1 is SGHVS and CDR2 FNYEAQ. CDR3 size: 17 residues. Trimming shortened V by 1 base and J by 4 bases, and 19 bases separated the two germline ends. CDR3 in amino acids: CASSLVLDDGRGYGYTF. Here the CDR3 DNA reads TGTGCCAGCAGCTTAGTGCTAGACGACGGACGAGGCTATGGCTACACCTTC.

The CDR3 reads CASSFQTGNSGANVLTF. As DNA, the CDR3 is TGTGCCAGCAGTTTCCAAACGGGTAACTCTGGGGCCAACGTCCTGACTTTC. The chain couples TRBV28 to TRBJ2-6; D gene uncertain. V lost 3 bases to trimming and J lost 0 bases, with 12 bases between them. The V gene's germline CDR1 is MDHEN and CDR2 SYDVKM. The CDR3 consists of 17 residues.

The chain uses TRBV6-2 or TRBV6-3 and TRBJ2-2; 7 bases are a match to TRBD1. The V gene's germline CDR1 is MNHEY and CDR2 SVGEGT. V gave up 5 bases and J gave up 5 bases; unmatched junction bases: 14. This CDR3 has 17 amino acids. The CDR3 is CASSPSRGPRWTGELFF. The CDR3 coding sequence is TGTGCCAGCAGTCCCTCTAGGGGGCCGCGGTGGACCGGGGAGCTGTTTTTT.

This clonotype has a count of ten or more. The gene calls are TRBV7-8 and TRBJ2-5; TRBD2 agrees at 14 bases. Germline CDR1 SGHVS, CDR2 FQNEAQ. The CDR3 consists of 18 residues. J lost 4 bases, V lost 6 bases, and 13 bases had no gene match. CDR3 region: CASRKGTSGSLGGETQYF. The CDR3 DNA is TGTGCCAGCAGGAAAGGGACTAGCGGGAGTTTGGGGGGAGAGACCCAGTACTTC.

CDR3 sequence: CSASPNTGELFF. The CDR3 nucleotides are TGCAGTGCTAGTCCGAACACCGGGGAGCTGTTTTTT. The genes are TRBV20-1 and TRBJ2-2, with D unclear. This CDR3 comprises 12 residues. Trimming stripped 3 bases from V and 0 bases from J, with 2 bases between. CDR1 is DFQATT, CDR2 SNEGSKA, per germline (reference sequence).

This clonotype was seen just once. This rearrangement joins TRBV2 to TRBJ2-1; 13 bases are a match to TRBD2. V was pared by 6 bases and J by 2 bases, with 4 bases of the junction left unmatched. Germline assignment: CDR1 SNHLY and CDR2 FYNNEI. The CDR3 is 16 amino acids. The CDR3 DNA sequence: TGTGCCAGCAGGAGGGGACTAGCGGGGACCTACAATGAGCAGTTCTTC. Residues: CASRRGLAGTYNEQFF.

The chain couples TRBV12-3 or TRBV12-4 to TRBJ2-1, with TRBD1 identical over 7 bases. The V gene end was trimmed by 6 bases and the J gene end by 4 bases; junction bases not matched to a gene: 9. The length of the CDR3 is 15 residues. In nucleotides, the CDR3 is TGTGCCAGCAGCTACCGACAGGGCCGATACAATGAGCAGTTCTTC. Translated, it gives CASSYRQGRYNEQFF.

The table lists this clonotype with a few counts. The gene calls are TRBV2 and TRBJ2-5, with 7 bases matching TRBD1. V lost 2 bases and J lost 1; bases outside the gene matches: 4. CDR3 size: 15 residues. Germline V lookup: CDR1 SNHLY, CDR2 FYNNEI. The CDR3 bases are TGTGCCAGCAGTGAATCTCGACAGGGCCAAGAGACCCAGTACTTC. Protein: CASSESRQGQETQYF.

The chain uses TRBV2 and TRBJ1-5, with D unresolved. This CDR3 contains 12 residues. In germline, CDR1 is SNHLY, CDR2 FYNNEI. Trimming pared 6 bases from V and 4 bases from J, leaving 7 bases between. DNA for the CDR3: TGTGCCAGCAGGGAGGAGAATCAGCCCCAGCATTTT. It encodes CASREENQPQHF.

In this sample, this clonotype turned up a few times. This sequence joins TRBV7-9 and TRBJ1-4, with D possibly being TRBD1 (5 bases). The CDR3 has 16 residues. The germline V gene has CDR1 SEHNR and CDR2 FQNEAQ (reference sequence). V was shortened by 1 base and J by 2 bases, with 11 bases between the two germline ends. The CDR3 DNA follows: TGTGCCAGCAGCTTAGAAGGGGCCGCTACTAATGAAAAACTGTTTTTT. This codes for CASSLEGAATNEKLFF.

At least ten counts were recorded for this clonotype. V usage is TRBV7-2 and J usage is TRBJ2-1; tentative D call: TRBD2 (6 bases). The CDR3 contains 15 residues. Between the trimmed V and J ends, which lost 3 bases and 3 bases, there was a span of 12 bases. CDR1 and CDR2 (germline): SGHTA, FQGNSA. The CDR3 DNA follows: TGTGCCAGCAGCTTCCCCCCAGCGGGCTACAATGAGCAGTTCTTC. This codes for CASSFPPAGYNEQFF.

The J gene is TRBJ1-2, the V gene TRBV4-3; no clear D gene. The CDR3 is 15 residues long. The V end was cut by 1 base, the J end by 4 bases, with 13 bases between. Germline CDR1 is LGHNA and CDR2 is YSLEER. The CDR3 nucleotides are TGCGCCAGCAGCCAAGGCCCCCCACACAGCTATGGCTACACCTTC. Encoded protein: CASSQGPPHSYGYTF.

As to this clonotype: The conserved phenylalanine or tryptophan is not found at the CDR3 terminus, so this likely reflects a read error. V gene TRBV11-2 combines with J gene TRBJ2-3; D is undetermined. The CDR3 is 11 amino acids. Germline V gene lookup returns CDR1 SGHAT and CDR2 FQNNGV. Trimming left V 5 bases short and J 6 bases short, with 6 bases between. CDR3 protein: CASSHPDTQYC. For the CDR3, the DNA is TGTGCCAGCAGCCACCCGGATACGCAGTATTGT.

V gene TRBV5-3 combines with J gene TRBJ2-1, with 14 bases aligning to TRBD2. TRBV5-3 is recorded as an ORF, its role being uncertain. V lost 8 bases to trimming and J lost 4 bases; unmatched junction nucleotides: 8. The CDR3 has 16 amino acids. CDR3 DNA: TGTGCCAGCAGTCCGGGACTAGCGGGAGCGTACAATGAGCAGTTCTTC. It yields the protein CASSPGLAGAYNEQFF.

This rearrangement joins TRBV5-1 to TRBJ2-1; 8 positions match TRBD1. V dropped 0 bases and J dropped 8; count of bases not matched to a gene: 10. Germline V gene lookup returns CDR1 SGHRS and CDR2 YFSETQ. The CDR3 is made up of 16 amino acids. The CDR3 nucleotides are TGCGCCAGCAGCTTGGACGGACAGGGTGGATTGGATGAGCAGTTCTTC. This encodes CASSLDGQGGLDEQFF.

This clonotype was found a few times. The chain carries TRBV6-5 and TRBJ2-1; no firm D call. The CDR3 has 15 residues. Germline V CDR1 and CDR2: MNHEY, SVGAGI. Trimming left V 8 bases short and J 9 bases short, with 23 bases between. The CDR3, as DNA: TGTGCCAGCGGCCGCTCTTTGGGCCTTGAGAGTGAGCAGTTCTTC. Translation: CASGRSLGLESEQFF.

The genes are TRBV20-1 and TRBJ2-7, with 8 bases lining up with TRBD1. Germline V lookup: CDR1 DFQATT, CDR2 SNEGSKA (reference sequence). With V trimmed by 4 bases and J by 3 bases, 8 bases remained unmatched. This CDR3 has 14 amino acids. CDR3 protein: CSAIRTGNFYEQYF. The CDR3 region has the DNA TGCAGTGCTATAAGGACAGGGAACTTCTACGAGCAGTACTTC.

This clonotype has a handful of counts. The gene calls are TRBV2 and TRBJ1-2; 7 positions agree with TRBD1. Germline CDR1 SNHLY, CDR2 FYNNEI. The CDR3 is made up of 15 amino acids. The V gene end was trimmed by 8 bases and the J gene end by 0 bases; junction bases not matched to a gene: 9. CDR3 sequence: CASPSGTDTNYGYTF. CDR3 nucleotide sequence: TGTGCCAGCCCTTCCGGGACAGACACTAACTATGGCTACACCTTC.

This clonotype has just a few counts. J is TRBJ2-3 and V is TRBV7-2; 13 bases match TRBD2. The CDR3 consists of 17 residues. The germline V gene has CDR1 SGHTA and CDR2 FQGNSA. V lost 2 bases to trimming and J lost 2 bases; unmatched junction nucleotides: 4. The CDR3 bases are TGTGCCAGCAGCTTATGGGGACTAGCGGGGAACACAGATACGCAGTATTTT. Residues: CASSLWGLAGNTDTQYF.